This paragraph reports one TCR beta chain. Its antigen is as yet unknown. This record belongs to a study of T-cell memory formation after mild COVID-19. Findings of the study overall: Memory from before infection featured some responding clones, which suggests cross-reactive memory joined. Contracting clones localized mainly to CM and EM when CD4+ and mainly to EMRA when CD8+.

The TCR alpha and TCR beta cDNA libraries, bearing sample barcodes and UMIs, were generated by 5'RACE using constant-segment primers. One entry per CDR3 protein, called by TCRdb with MiXCR from the 5' RACE reads. The sample consists of about 350,000 distinct CDR3 sequences, roughly 15% of them appearing once. V lost 6 bases to trimming and J lost 10 bases, with 19 bases between them. Germline values: CDR1 ENHRY, CDR2 SYGVKD. The CDR3 has 14 amino acids. The V call is TRBV10-3, the J call TRBJ2-1; TRBD1 is a possible D gene (6 bases). This TCR came from a man aged 18 to 30 who had mild COVID-19 (a few samples of this study predate the infection). Cell type and time point are not known. Sequenced sample: PBMCs or a T cell subset sorted from them (not recorded which). DNA for the CDR3: TGTGCCATCAGGCACACCACAGGGACGGGGGAGCAGTTCTTC. It specifies CAIRHTTGTGEQFF.